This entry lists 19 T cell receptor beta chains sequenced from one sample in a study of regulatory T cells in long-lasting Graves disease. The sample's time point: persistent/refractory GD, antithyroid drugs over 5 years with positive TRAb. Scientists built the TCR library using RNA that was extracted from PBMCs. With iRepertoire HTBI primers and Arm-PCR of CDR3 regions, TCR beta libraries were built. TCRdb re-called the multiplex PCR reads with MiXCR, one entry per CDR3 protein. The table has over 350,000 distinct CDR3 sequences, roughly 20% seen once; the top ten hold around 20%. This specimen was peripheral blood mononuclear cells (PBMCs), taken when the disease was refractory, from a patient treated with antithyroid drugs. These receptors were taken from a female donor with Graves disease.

The DNA of the CDR3 is TGTGCCAGCAGCGTAGTTGACAGGGTGGGTTCCAAAAACATTCAGTACTTC. Encoded protein: CASSVVDRVGSKNIQYF. V gene TRBV9 combines with J gene TRBJ2-4; 7 nucleotides agree with TRBD1. CDR3 length: 17 residues. V dropped 0 bases and J dropped 2; count of bases not matched to a gene: 8. The V gene's germline CDR1 is SGDLS and CDR2 YYNGEE.

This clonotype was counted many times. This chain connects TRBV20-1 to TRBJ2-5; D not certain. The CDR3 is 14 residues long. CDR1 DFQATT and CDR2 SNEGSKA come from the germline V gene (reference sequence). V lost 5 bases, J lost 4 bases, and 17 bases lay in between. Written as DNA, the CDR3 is TGCAGTGCTCCCCGACTTGGAGAAGTAGAGACCCAGTACTTC. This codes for CSAPRLGEVETQYF.

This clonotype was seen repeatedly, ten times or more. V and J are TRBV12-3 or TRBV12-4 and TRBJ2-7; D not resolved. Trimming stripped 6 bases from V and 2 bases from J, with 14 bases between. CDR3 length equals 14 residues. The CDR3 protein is CASSFGVGTYEQYF. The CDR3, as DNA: TGTGCCAGCAGCTTTGGGGTTGGGACCTACGAGCAGTACTTC.

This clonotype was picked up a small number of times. In DNA form, the CDR3 reads TGTGCCAGCAAACGCATCTCTGGGGCCAACGTCCTGACTTTC. Its translation is CASKRISGANVLTF. The V and J genes are TRBV27 and TRBJ2-6; D is unclear. Deletions cut 7 bases from V and 0 bases from J, with 7 bases between. CDR3 length equals 14 residues. Germline assignment: CDR1 MNHEY and CDR2 SMNVEV (reference sequence).

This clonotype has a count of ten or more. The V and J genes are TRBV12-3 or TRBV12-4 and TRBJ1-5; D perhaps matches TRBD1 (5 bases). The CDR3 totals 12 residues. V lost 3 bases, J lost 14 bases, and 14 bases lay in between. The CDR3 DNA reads TGTGCCAGCAGTTTTGGTCGGGGCAAAAAGCATTTT. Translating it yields CASSFGRGKKHF.

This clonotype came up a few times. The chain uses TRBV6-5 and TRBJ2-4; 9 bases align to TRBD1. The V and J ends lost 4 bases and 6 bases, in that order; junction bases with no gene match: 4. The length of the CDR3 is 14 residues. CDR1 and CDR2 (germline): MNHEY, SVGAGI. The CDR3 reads CASSSPTGGNIQYF. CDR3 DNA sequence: TGTGCCAGCAGTTCACCGACAGGGGGAAACATTCAGTACTTC.

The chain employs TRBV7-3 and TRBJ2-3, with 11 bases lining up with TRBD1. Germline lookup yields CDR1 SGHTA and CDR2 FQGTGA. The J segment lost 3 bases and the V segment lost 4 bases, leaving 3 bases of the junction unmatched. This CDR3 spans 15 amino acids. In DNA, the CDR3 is TGTGCCAGCAGCTCCGGACAGGGGGCAACAGATACGCAGTATTTT. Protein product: CASSSGQGATDTQYF.

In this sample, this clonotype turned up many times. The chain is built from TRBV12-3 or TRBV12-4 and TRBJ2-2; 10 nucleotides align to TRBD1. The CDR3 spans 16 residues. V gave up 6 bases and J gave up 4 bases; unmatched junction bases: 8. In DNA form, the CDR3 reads TGTGCCAGCAGGCGACAGGGGGCAATTGGCACCGGGGAGCTGTTTTTT. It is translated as CASRRQGAIGTGELFF.

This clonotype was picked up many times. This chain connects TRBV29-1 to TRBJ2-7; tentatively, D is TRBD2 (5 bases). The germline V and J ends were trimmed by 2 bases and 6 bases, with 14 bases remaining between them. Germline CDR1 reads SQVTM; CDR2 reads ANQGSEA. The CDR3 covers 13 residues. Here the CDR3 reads CSVERGPGSEQYF. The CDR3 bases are TGCAGCGTTGAAAGAGGGCCAGGCAGCGAGCAGTACTTC.

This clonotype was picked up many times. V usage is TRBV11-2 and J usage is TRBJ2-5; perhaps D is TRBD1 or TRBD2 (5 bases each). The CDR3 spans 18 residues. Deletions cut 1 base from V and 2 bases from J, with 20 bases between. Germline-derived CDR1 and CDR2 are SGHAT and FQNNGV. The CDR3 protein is CASSLVGRGAGRQETQYF. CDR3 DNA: TGTGCCAGCAGCTTAGTAGGAAGAGGGGCAGGGAGACAAGAGACCCAGTACTTC.

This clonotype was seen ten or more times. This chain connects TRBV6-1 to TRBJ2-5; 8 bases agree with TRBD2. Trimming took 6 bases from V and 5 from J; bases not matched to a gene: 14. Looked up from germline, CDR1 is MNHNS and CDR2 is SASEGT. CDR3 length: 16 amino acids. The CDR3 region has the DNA TGTGCCAGCAGCCCAACCACAGCGGGAGTTAGTGAGACCCAGTACTTC. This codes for CASSPTTAGVSETQYF.

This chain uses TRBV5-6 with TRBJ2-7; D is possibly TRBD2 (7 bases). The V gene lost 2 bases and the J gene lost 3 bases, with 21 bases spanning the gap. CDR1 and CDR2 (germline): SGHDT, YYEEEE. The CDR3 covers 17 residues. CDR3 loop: CASSFNPSGGVSYEQYF. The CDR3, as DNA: TGTGCCAGCAGCTTTAATCCCTCGGGGGGCGTAAGCTACGAGCAGTACTTC.

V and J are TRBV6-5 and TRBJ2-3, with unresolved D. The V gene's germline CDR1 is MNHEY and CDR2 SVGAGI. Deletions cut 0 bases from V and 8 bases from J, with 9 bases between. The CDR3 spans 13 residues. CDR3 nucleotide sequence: TGTGCCAGCAGTTACTCGTGGGTGACTACGCAGTATTTT. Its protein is CASSYSWVTTQYF.

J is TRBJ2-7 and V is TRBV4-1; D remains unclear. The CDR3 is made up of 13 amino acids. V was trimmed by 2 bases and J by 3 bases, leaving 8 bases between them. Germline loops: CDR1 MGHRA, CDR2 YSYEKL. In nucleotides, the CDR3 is TGCGCCAGCAGCCAAAGATCATTCTACGAGCAGTACTTC. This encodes CASSQRSFYEQYF.

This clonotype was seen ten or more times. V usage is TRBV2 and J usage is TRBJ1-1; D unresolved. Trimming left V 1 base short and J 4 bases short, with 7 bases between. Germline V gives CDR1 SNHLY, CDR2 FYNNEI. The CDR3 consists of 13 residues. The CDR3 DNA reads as TGTGCCAGCAGTGAAGAAGGCGGCACTGAAGCTTTCTTT. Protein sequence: CASSEEGGTEAFF.

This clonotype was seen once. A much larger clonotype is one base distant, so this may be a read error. The CDR3 region has the DNA TGCAGTGCTTACCAGGGCTTGGAGGCCCAGTACTTC. Translating it yields CSAYQGLEAQYF. The J gene is TRBJ2-5, the V gene TRBV20-1; D tentatively reads TRBD1 or TRBD2 (5 bases each). V was shortened by 5 bases and J by 9 bases, with 16 bases between the two germline ends. Germline V gene sequence: CDR1 DFQATT, CDR2 SNEGSKA (reference sequence). The CDR3 runs to 12 residues.

The DNA for the CDR3 is TGCGCCAGCAGCTCCCATTCCGGACGGACCGCCCCCTACGAGCAGTACTTC. Its protein is CASSSHSGRTAPYEQYF. The chain is built from TRBV5-1 and TRBJ2-7; no clear D gene. Germline CDR1 and CDR2: SGHRS and YFSETQ. With 3 bases removed from V and 2 bases from J, the gap between germline ends came to 21 bases. The CDR3 extends over 17 amino acids.

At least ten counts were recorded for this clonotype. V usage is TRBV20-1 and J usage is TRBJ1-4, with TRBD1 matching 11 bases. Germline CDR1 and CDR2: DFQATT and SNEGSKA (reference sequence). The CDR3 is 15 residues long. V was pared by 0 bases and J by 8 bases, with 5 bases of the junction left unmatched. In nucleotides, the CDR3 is TGCAGTGCTAGAGAGGGGACAGGGGGAGGCGAAAAACTGTTTTTT. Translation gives CSAREGTGGGEKLFF.

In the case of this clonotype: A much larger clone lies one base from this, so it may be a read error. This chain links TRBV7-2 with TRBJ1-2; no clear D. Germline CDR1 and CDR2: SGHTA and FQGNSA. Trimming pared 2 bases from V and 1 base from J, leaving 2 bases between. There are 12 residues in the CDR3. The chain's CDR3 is CASSLLNYGYTF. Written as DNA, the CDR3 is TGTGCCAGCAGCTTACTTAACTATGGCTACACCTTC.